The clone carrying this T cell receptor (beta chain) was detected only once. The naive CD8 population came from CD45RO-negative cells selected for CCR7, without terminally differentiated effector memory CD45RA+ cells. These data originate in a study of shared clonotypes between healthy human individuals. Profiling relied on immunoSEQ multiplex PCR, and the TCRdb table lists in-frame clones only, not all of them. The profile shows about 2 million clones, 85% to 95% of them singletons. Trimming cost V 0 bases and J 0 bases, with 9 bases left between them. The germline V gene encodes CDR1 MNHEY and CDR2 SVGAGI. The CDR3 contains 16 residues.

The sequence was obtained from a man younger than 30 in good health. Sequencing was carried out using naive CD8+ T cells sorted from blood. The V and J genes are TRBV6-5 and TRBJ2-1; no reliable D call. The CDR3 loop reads CASSYSARSSYNEQFF. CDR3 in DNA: TGTGCCAGCAGTTACTCGGCGCGGAGCTCCTACAATGAGCAGTTCTTC.